This T cell receptor (beta chain) was obtained from a study of Tregs in tolerant kidney transplant recipients. Study-level points and caveats: The small number of patients limits these findings pending further validation. Tregs expanded with activated donor B cells seemed most donor-specific. Biological reproducibility was not directly addressed, but technical replication error appeared minimal.

This CDR3 has 15 residues. The V end was cut by 4 bases, the J end by 0 bases, with 14 bases between. The germline gives CDR1 SGDLS, CDR2 YYNGEE. Unstimulated regulatory T cells (CD4+CD25+CD127-), CD4+CD25- non-regulatory cells, CD4 and CD8 cells were FACS-sorted from thawed PBMCs. Profiled with immunoSEQ multiplex PCR; TCRdb holds only in-frame clones, not every one. Of tens of thousands of clones in the sample, roughly 84% were seen once. Concerning this clone: What it recognizes is unknown.

This sequence was found in a human donor in good health. The sequencing input was CD4+ T cells from blood. The V gene is TRBV9, the J gene TRBJ2-7; weak D call: TRBD1 (7 bases). CDR3 residues: CASSQGGTVSYEQYF. The CDR3 DNA reads as TGTGCCAGCAGCCAAGGGGGGACAGTCTCCTACGAGCAGTACTTC. Using reference TRBV9 and TRBJ2-7 for the parts outside the CDR3, the full variable domain is DSGVTQTPKHLITATGQRVTLRCSPRSGDLSVYWYQQSLDQGLQFLIQYYNGEERAKGNILERFSAQQFPDLHSELNLSSLELGDSALYFCASSQGGTVSYEQYFGPGTRLTVT.